This entry lists 22 T cell receptor beta chains sequenced from one sample in a study of identical twins. Via MiXCR, TCRdb re-called the 5' RACE reads, giving one row per CDR3 protein. Here the sample spans about 390,000 distinct CDR3 sequences, roughly 9% being singletons. The sequencing input was naive T cells sorted from blood. The origin of the receptors is a woman aged 45-65 years in good health.

The chain combines TRBV24-1 with TRBJ2-3; D uncertain. V was pared by 0 bases and J by 0 bases, with 9 bases between. Germline V gives CDR1 KGHDR, CDR2 SFDVKD. The CDR3 contains 16 residues. CDR3 protein: CATSDLEGLSTDTQYF. The CDR3 DNA follows: TGTGCCACCAGTGATTTGGAAGGCCTAAGCACAGATACGCAGTATTTT.

V usage is TRBV12-5 and J usage is TRBJ2-3; either TRBD1 or TRBD2 may supply D (5 bases each). The CDR3 sequence is 15 residues long. CDR1 LGHNT and CDR2 FRNRAP come from the germline V gene. With 5 bases removed from V and 7 bases from J, the gap between germline ends came to 19 bases. DNA for the CDR3: TGTGCTAGTGGTCCCGCGGCAGGGTGGGGGAATACGCAGTATTTT. Amino acid sequence: CASGPAAGWGNTQYF.

This clonotype was seen a handful of times. CDR3 nucleotide sequence: TGCAGCGTTGAATCGGGGTATGGCTACACCTTC. Translated, it gives CSVESGYGYTF. The chain is built from TRBV29-1 and TRBJ1-2; D call uncertain. The germline CDR1 and CDR2 sequences are SQVTM and ANQGSEA. V was pared by 2 bases and J by 5 bases, with 6 bases between. The CDR3 has 11 residues.

This sequence joins TRBV2 and TRBJ1-5; the match to TRBD1 covers 7 bases. Germline-derived CDR1 and CDR2 are SNHLY and FYNNEI. There are 15 residues in the CDR3. The J segment lost 0 bases and the V segment lost 7 bases, leaving 6 bases of the junction unmatched. CDR3: CASKPGQYSNQPQHF. The DNA for the CDR3 is TGTGCCAGCAAACCGGGACAGTATAGCAATCAGCCCCAGCATTTT.

This clonotype was counted ten times or more. The chain carries TRBV4-1 and TRBJ1-1; D remains ambiguous. The V end lost 4 bases, the J end lost 1 base, and 10 bases lay between the germline ends. The V gene's germline CDR1 is MGHRA and CDR2 YSYEKL. There are 14 residues in the CDR3. CDR3 loop: CASSPILGNTEAFF. CDR3 coding DNA: TGCGCCAGCAGCCCCATCCTGGGGAACACTGAAGCTTTCTTT.

The chain recombines TRBV7-9 with TRBJ1-4; D unclear. This CDR3 is 12 amino acids long. Germline V gene data show CDR1 as SEHNR and CDR2 as FQNEAQ (reference sequence). The V gene lost 4 bases and the J gene lost 3 bases, with 3 bases spanning the gap. Written as DNA, the CDR3 is TGTGCCAGCAGCTCCCCTAATGAAAAACTGTTTTTT. This sequence encodes CASSSPNEKLFF.

To note about this clonotype: A much bigger clone sits one base away, suggesting this may be a read error. The chain joins TRBV15 to TRBJ2-1; D gene uncertain. Germline CDR1 is LNHNV and CDR2 is YYDKDF (reference sequence). The CDR3 totals 12 residues. The CDR3 loop reads CATSRAPDDPTF. In DNA, the CDR3 is TGTGCCACCAGCAGGGCACCGGACGATCCCACCTTC.

This clonotype was recorded a few times. V gene TRBV29-1 combines with J gene TRBJ1-2; no reliable D call. The CDR3 totals 12 residues. The germline gives CDR1 SQVTM, CDR2 ANQGSEA. The V and J ends lost 4 bases and 3 bases respectively, with 9 bases between them. The CDR3 is CSVVGEDYGYTF. CDR3 nucleotides: TGCAGCGTTGTAGGAGAGGACTATGGCTACACCTTC.

This clonotype was seen only a few times. This chain links TRBV20-1 with TRBJ2-5; 8 nucleotides agree with TRBD2. CDR3 length: 12 amino acids. The J segment lost 3 bases and the V segment lost 3 bases, leaving 0 bases of the junction unmatched. Germline V gene lookup returns CDR1 DFQATT and CDR2 SNEGSKA (reference sequence). The CDR3 DNA is TGCAGTGCTAGCGGGAGGGAAGAGACCCAGTACTTC. This codes for CSASGREETQYF.

This clonotype was observed at least ten times. This rearrangement joins TRBV18 to TRBJ2-7; 9 bases match TRBD2. V was pared by 6 bases and J by 3 bases, with 15 bases of the junction left unmatched. Germline CDR1 KGHSH, CDR2 LQKENI. This CDR3 has 17 residues. The CDR3 DNA reads TGTGCCAGCTCTGCTACGTCGGGTGCGGGAGGGCTCTACGAGCAGTACTTC. It yields the protein CASSATSGAGGLYEQYF. The full variable domain, its missing parts supplied by reference TRBV18 and TRBJ2-7, is NAGVMQNPRHLVRRRGQEARLRCSPMKGHSHVYWYRQLPEEGLKFMVYLQKENIIDESGMPKERFSAEFPKEGPSILRIQQVVRGDSAAYFCASSATSGAGGLYEQYFGPGTRLTVT.

This clonotype was seen more than once but under ten times. V usage is TRBV3-1 and J usage is TRBJ2-3, with D possibly matching TRBD2 (6 bases). The CDR3 has 16 amino acids. V dropped 1 base and J dropped 1 base, with 12 bases sitting between them. The V gene's germline CDR1 is LGHDT and CDR2 YNNKEL (reference sequence). The CDR3: CASSQAAGRGTDTQYF. The CDR3, as DNA: TGTGCCAGCAGCCAAGCGGCGGGAAGGGGCACAGATACGCAGTATTTT.

At least ten counts were recorded for this clonotype. The rearrangement joins TRBV12-3 or TRBV12-4 to TRBJ2-2; D gene unclear. The CDR3 contains 13 residues. Trimming took 5 bases from V and 5 from J, leaving 9 bases between them. CDR3 amino acids: CASSLRTTGELFF. The DNA of the CDR3 is TGTGCCAGCAGTCTCCGTACAACCGGGGAGCTGTTTTTT.

This clonotype has more than one count but fewer than ten. The rearrangement joins TRBV29-1 to TRBJ2-7, with D perhaps matching TRBD1 or TRBD2 (6 bases each). This CDR3 contains 12 residues. Germline V gives CDR1 SQVTM, CDR2 ANQGSEA. V lost 6 bases, J lost 9 bases, and 18 bases lay in between. This CDR3 is CSVRTEGGGQYV. The CDR3 region has the DNA TGCAGCGTGAGGACCGAGGGGGGCGGGCAGTACGTC.

This chain connects TRBV7-8 to TRBJ1-1; TRBD1 matches 10 bases. The CDR3 consists of 17 residues. Germline CDR1 reads SGHVS; CDR2 reads FQNEAQ. The ends lost 5 bases at V and 1 base at J; junction bases unmatched: 10. The CDR3 loop reads CASSTRDRGVGNTEAFF. In DNA, the CDR3 is TGTGCCAGCAGCACCCGGGACAGGGGTGTGGGGAACACTGAAGCTTTCTTT.

This clonotype has a count of ten or more. The rearrangement links TRBV5-1 to TRBJ2-1; 15 positions match TRBD2. Germline-derived CDR1 and CDR2 are SGHRS and YFSETQ. The V and J ends lost 1 base and 9 bases, in that order; junction bases with no gene match: 5. The CDR3 sequence is 16 residues long. CDR3 coding DNA: TGCGCCAGCAGCTTGAGGACTAGCGGGAGGGCGGCTGAGCAGTTCTTC. The encoded protein is CASSLRTSGRAAEQFF.

This clonotype has a handful of counts. J is TRBJ2-7 and V is TRBV5-1, with 9 bases fitting TRBD2. Germline V lookup: CDR1 SGHRS, CDR2 YFSETQ. This CDR3 comprises 16 residues. The trim removed 1 base at V and 6 bases at J, leaving 11 bases unmatched. CDR3: CASSLSRGGVIGEQYF. CDR3 DNA sequence: TGCGCCAGCAGCTTGTCCCGCGGGGGGGTTATTGGCGAGCAGTACTTC.

This chain connects TRBV27 to TRBJ2-2; possible D gene TRBD1, 6 bases. Trimming pared 3 bases from V and 4 bases from J, leaving 12 bases between. Germline V gene sequence: CDR1 MNHEY, CDR2 SMNVEV (reference sequence). The length of the CDR3 is 15 residues. CDR3 protein: CASSFKQGGTGELFF. Here the CDR3 DNA reads TGTGCCAGCAGTTTCAAACAGGGTGGCACCGGGGAGCTGTTTTTT.

This clonotype has only a few counts. The DNA of the CDR3 is TGTGCCAGCAGTTTAGCCATGGGACAGGCGTCGGGTGGCTACACCTTC. Encoded protein: CASSLAMGQASGGYTF. The J gene is TRBJ1-2, the V gene TRBV12-3 or TRBV12-4; TRBD1 agrees at 8 bases. The CDR3 loop spans 16 amino acids. V shed 0 bases, J shed 7 bases, and the junction held 10 bases outside the gene matches.

In its sample, this clonotype was seen many times. This chain joins TRBV20-1 and TRBJ2-1; 8 nucleotides line up with TRBD2. Germline V gene sequence: CDR1 DFQATT, CDR2 SNEGSKA (reference sequence). Trimming removed 5 bases from V and 6 bases from J; junction bases left unmatched: 3. This CDR3 spans 12 amino acids. CDR3 coding DNA: TGCAGTGCTGGAGCGGGAGTCAATGAGCAGTTCTTC. It codes for CSAGAGVNEQFF.

The V and J genes are TRBV25-1 and TRBJ1-2; no reliable D call. The ends were cut back, 7 bases at V and 3 bases at J, with 15 bases in the middle. The CDR3 contains 14 residues. CDR1 is MGHDK, CDR2 SYGVNS, per germline. CDR3 protein: CASTGYPRDYGYTF. CDR3 DNA: TGTGCCAGCACAGGATACCCCAGAGACTATGGCTACACCTTC.

The chain links TRBV24-1 to TRBJ2-5; TRBD1 is a possible D gene (5 bases). CDR3 length: 15 amino acids. V lost 9 bases and J 5 bases, leaving 21 bases between the germline ends. The V gene's germline CDR1 is KGHDR and CDR2 SFDVKD. The CDR3 protein is CATASSTAWWETQYF. For the CDR3, the DNA is TGTGCCACCGCTTCCTCGACAGCCTGGTGGGAGACCCAGTACTTC.

This clonotype was found a few times. The chain carries TRBV20-1 and TRBJ1-6; 7 nucleotides align to TRBD1. Per the germline V gene, CDR1 is DFQATT and CDR2 is SNEGSKA (reference sequence). The CDR3 totals 16 residues. Trimming removed 5 bases from V and 4 bases from J; junction bases left unmatched: 11. The CDR3 bases are TGCAGTGCTCGCGACGTAACGGGACAGTATAATTCACCCCTCCACTTT. Translation: CSARDVTGQYNSPLHF.